The 10 T cell receptor beta chains presented below share a single source sample, sequenced in a study of T cell repertoires in cytomegalovirus infection. No antigen has been identified for these receptors. Via MiXCR, TCRdb re-called the reads, giving one row per CDR3 protein. The sample shows 700,000 to 900,000 distinct CDR3 sequences, 25% to 35% of them seen only once. Sample: cultured CD8+ T cells from PBMCs, taken from culture after CMV antigen stimulation. The origin of the receptors is a human donor in good health (CMV status not recorded). Some clones in this sample may be carry-over from other donors' samples.

J is TRBJ2-1 and V is TRBV20-1; D not certain. CDR1 and CDR2 (germline): DFQATT, SNEGSKA (reference sequence). The CDR3 loop spans 14 amino acids. The V end was cut by 1 base, the J end by 0 bases, with 7 bases between. The CDR3 here is CSARALASYNEQFF. The DNA of the CDR3 is TGCAGTGCTAGAGCTTTAGCCTCCTACAATGAGCAGTTCTTC.

The V call is TRBV10-2, the J call TRBJ1-1; no clear D. The CDR3 has 13 amino acids. CDR1 is WSHSY and CDR2 is SAAADI in the germline V gene. The V gene lost 5 bases and the J gene lost 4 bases, with 11 bases spanning the gap. Written as DNA, the CDR3 is TGCGCCAGCAGTCGAGGAGGTGCCACTGAAGCTTTCTTT. Protein product: CASSRGGATEAFF.

The rearrangement joins TRBV4-1 to TRBJ1-5; 7 nucleotides align to TRBD1. The CDR3 contains 15 residues. The V and J ends lost 4 bases and 7 bases, in that order; junction bases with no gene match: 10. From germline, CDR1 is MGHRA and CDR2 YSYEKL. CDR3 sequence (DNA): TGCGCCAGCAGCCCCTCTTACAGGGGTGGGCAGCCCCAGCATTTT. It yields the protein CASSPSYRGGQPQHF.

The CDR3 loop is CASSLAAGLAYNEQFF. The CDR3 region has the DNA TGTGCCAGCAGCTTGGCGGCGGGACTAGCCTACAATGAGCAGTTCTTC. The chain links TRBV11-2 to TRBJ2-1; TRBD2 agrees at 8 bases. The CDR3 loop spans 16 amino acids. The junction had 6 bases not matched to a gene; V was cut back by 3 bases and J by 2 bases. Per the germline V gene, CDR1 is SGHAT and CDR2 is FQNNGV.

V usage is TRBV5-1 and J usage is TRBJ2-7, with unresolved D. Germline CDR1 reads SGHRS; CDR2 reads YFSETQ. This CDR3 has 14 amino acids. With 0 bases removed from V and 5 bases from J, the gap between germline ends came to 12 bases. CDR3 amino acids: CASSLDRDHNEQYF. The CDR3, as DNA: TGCGCCAGCAGCTTGGACAGAGATCACAACGAGCAGTACTTC.

About this clonotype itself: A read error may be the cause here, since a much bigger clone is one base away. V and J are TRBV7-6 and TRBJ1-3; 9 bases line up with TRBD1. The CDR3 runs 16 residues. Germline CDR1 SGHVS, CDR2 FNYEAQ. Trimming cost V 7 bases and J 0 bases; bases outside gene matches: 7. CDR3 nucleotides: TGTGCCAGCAACGGGTACAGGGGGCTCTCTGGAAACACCATATATTTT. This sequence encodes CASNGYRGLSGNTIYF.

This clonotype was seen ten or more times. The chain is built from TRBV7-8 and TRBJ1-1, with 7 nucleotides matching TRBD1. Germline CDR1 reads SGHVS; CDR2 reads FQNEAQ. Trimming cost V 6 bases and J 8 bases; bases outside gene matches: 6. The CDR3 extends over 12 amino acids. CDR3 in amino acids: CASRAGGTEAFF. The CDR3 DNA follows: TGTGCCAGCAGGGCAGGGGGAACCGAAGCTTTCTTT.

This clonotype was seen at least ten times. The CDR3, as DNA: TGTGCCAGCAGCTTTAGTCGGGGGGGGGCTCCTGAAGCTTTCTTT. Its protein product is CASSFSRGGAPEAFF. V usage is TRBV7-6 and J usage is TRBJ1-1; D may be TRBD1 (6 bases). Germline loops: CDR1 SGHVS, CDR2 FNYEAQ. The CDR3 spans 15 residues. Between the trimmed V and J ends, which lost 3 bases and 6 bases, there was a span of 17 bases.

There are many counts of this clonotype. This rearrangement joins TRBV7-8 to TRBJ1-5, with no clear D. The CDR3 is made up of 14 amino acids. Trimming stripped 5 bases from V and 3 bases from J, with 11 bases between. Germline assignment: CDR1 SGHVS and CDR2 FQNEAQ. The CDR3 region is CASSPGILNQPQHF. The CDR3 region has the DNA TGTGCCAGCAGCCCAGGAATCCTCAATCAGCCCCAGCATTTT.

This rearrangement joins TRBV7-6 to TRBJ2-3, with TRBD1 matching 7 bases. Germline loops: CDR1 SGHVS, CDR2 FNYEAQ. The CDR3 totals 13 residues. Losses at the gene ends were 11 bases for V and 2 bases for J; bases not matched to a gene: 7. The CDR3 loop is CAEVDRYTDTQYF. CDR3 in DNA: TGTGCCGAGGTGGACAGGTACACAGATACGCAGTATTTT.